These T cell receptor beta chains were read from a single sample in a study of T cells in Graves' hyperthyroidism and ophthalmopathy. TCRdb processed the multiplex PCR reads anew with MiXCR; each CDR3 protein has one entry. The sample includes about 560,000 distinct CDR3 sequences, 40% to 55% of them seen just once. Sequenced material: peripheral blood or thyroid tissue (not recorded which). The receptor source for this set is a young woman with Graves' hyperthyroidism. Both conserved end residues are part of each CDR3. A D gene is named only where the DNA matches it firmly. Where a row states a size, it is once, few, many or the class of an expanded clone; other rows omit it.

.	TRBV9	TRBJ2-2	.	TGTGCCAGCACAGCGAACGCGAACACCGGGGAGCTGTTTTTT	CASTANANTGELFF
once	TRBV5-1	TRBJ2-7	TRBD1	TGCGCCAGCAGCCGAAGTAGCGACAGGGGAGGCTACGAGCAGTACTTC	CASSRSSDRGGYEQYF
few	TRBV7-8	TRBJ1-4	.	TGTGCCAGCAGCTTGGGGTGGACTAATGAAAAACTGTTTTTT	CASSLGWTNEKLFF
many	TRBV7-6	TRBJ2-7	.	TGTGCCAGCAGCTTATCATCCGAGCAGTACTTC	CASSLSSEQYF
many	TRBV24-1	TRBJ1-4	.	TGTGCCACCAGTGATTCTTGGGACCCTCGACTTCATGCAACTAATGAAAAACTGTTTTTT	CATSDSWDPRLHATNEKLFF
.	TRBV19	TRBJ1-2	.	TGTGCCAGTAGTAATCCGGGCTGGGGCTATGGCTACACCTTC	CASSNPGWGYGYTF
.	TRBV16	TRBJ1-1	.	TGTGCCAGCAGCCCCAACCCTCAGCTACGCAGCGAAGCTTTCTTT	CASSPNPQLRSEAFF
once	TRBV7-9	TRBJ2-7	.	TGTGCCAGCAGCTTTCGGGACAACTCCGAGCAGTACTTC	CASSFRDNSEQYF
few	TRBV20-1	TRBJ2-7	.	TGCAGTGCTCCACAGACCGCCAGCTCCTACGAGCAGTACTTC	CSAPQTASSYEQYF
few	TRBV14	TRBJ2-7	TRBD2	TGTGCCAGCAGCCAAGGACTAGCGGGCCTTCGGTACTTC	CASSQGLAGLRYF
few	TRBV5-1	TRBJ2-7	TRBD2	TGCGCCAGCAGCTTGGCCGTTACGACTAGCGGGAGTTCCGAGCAGTACTTC	CASSLAVTTSGSSEQYF
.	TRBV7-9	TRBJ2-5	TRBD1	TGCGCCAGCAGCCAAGGACAGGGTAGGCAGCCCCAGTACTTC	CASSQGQGRQPQYF
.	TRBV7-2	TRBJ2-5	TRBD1	TGCGCCAGCAGCTTAGGGACAGGGATGGGGAAGACCCAGTACTTC	CASSLGTGMGKTQYF
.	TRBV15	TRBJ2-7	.	TGTGCCACCAGCAGAGGGACGGTGGCGGGCGAGCAGTACTTC	CATSRGTVAGEQYF
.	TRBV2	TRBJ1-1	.	TGTGCCAGCAGTTACGGGTCGAAAGCTTTCTTT	CASSYGSKAFF
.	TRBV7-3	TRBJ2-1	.	TGTGCCAGCAGTCAGGGTTCCTACAATGAGCAGTTCTTC	CASSQGSYNEQFF
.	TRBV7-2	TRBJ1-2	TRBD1	TGTGCCAGCAGCCGGGACAGGAGTTCTAACTATGGCTACACCTTC	CASSRDRSSNYGYTF
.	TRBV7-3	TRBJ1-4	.	TGTGCCTGCAGCCTCAACAGGGAAAAACTGTTTTTT	CACSLNREKLFF
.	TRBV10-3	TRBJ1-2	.	TGTGCCATCAGTGATCGACAGGAGAACTATGGCTACACCTTC	CAISDRQENYGYTF
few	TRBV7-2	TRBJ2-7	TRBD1	TGTGCCAGCAGTTTAGGGACAGACAGCGAGCAGTACTTC	CASSLGTDSEQYF
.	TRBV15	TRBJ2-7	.	TGTGCCACCAGCCAAGATAAGGCTTCCTACGAGCAGTACTTC	CATSQDKASYEQYF
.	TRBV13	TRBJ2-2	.	TGTGCCAGCAGACCAGCCGGGGAGCTGTTTTTT	CASRPAGELFF
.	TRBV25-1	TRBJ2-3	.	TGTGCCAGCAGCCAAGCTTGGGGCACAGATACGCAGTATTTT	CASSQAWGTDTQYF
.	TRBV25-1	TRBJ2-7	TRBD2	TGTGCCAGCAGTGAAGGGACTAGCGCCTCCTACGAGCAGTACTTC	CASSEGTSASYEQYF
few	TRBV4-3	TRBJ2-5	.	TGCGCCAGCAGCCAAAGGGACACCCAAGAGACCCAGTACTTC	CASSQRDTQETQYF
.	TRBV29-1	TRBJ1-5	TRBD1	TGCAGCGCTACAGGGGTCGGCAATCAGCCCCAGCATTTT	CSATGVGNQPQHF
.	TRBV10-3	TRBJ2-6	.	TGTGCCATCAGTGAGTCTCAGGGGGCCAACGTCCTGACTTTC	CAISESQGANVLTF
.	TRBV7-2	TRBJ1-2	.	TGTGCCAGCGGCTTAGCCCGGATCGGGGCTGGCTACACCTTC	CASGLARIGAGYTF
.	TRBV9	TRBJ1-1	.	TGTGCCAGCAGGATTCAGGGTCTCGGAACTGAAGCTTTCTTT	CASRIQGLGTEAFF
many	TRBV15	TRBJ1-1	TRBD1	TGTGCCACCAGCAGGGACACAGGGGGATACACTGAAGCTTTCTTT	CATSRDTGGYTEAFF
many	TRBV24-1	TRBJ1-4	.	TGTGCCACCAGTGAAGCCGGGGGTGAAAAACTGTTTTTT	CATSEAGGEKLFF
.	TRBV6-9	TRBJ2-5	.	TGTGCCAGCATCCGGGGCCAAAGCGCTCAAGAGACCCAGTACTTC	CASIRGQSAQETQYF